Listed below are T cell receptor beta chains from one sample, sequenced in a study of blood T cell repertoires in COVID-19. TCRdb's copy holds only in-frame clones and misses some; the assay was immunoSEQ multiplex PCR. Of roughly 100,000 clones detected, approximately 84% appear once; the ten largest clones hold 4% to 5.5%. Sequenced sample: peripheral blood. The receptors shown here come from a human donor in a cohort sampled during active COVID-19. CDR3s include the opening cysteine and the closing phenylalanine or tryptophan. D genes are given only for firm matches. Some rows mark clone size as missing; the rest say once, few, many or name a class of expanded clone.

TRBJ1-1 . TRBV4-3 . TGCGCCAGCAGCCAAGACCGCTTCCAGGGTTTCGGCACTGAAGCTTTCTTT CASSQDRFQGFGTEAFF
TRBJ2-3 . TRBV5-1 . TGCGCCAGCCGGGGGGCGGTAAGCACAGATACGCAGTATTTT CASRGAVSTDTQYF
TRBJ2-5 . TRBV5-1 few TGCGCCAGCAGTTTCACGACAAAGGAGACCCAGTACTTC CASSFTTKETQYF
TRBJ1-3 . TRBV3-1/TRBV3-2 once TGTGCCAGCAGCCAAGATAATTCTTGCGGCTCTGGAAACACCATATATTTT CASSQDNSCGSGNTIYF
TRBJ2-6 . TRBV13 . TGTGCCAGCAGCGTATCCACGGTTTTTGAGGCCAACGTCCTGACTTTC CASSVSTVFEANVLTF
TRBJ2-7 TRBD1 TRBV11-1 . TGTGCCAGCAGCCCACGGGACAGGGGGCATAGTTACGAGCAGTACTTC CASSPRDRGHSYEQYF
TRBJ1-2 . TRBV7-2 . TGTGCCAGCAGCCTAGGGCGTTGGGAGGGCTATGGCTACACCTTC CASSLGRWEGYGYTF
TRBJ2-7 TRBD2 TRBV10-3 . TGTGCCACCGATAGCGGGGGTCACCAGTACTTC CATDSGGHQYF
TRBJ1-2 . TRBV7-9 . TGTGCCAGCAGCTTAAACAAGGAGGGGGGCTACACCTTC CASSLNKEGGYTF
TRBJ2-3 TRBD2 TRBV9 . TGTGCCAGCAGCGAACTAGCGGGGGGTATCACAGATACGCAGTATTTT CASSELAGGITDTQYF
TRBJ1-5 . TRBV18 . TGTGCCAGCTCACCAATTGACACAAATCAGCCCCAGCATTTT CASSPIDTNQPQHF
TRBJ1-2 TRBD1 TRBV2 . TGTGCCAGCAGTGAAGCCCTACCGGAGGGGGCAGTCTATGGCTACACCTTC CASSEALPEGAVYGYTF
TRBJ2-1 TRBD2 TRBV2 few TGTGCCAGCAGCATGGGACTAGCGGTCTACAATGAGCAGTTCTTC CASSMGLAVYNEQFF
TRBJ2-5 TRBD1 TRBV10-2 . TGCGCCAGCAGTGATCACCGGGACAGGGGGCGAGAGACCCAGTACTTC CASSDHRDRGRETQYF
TRBJ2-7 TRBD2 TRBV2 few TGTGCCAGCGGGGGGAGACTAGCGGGAATCTCCTACGAGCAGTACTTC CASGGRLAGISYEQYF
TRBJ2-6 TRBD2 TRBV23-1 . TGCGCCAGCAGTCCCTCGGGAGGGGCCTCTGGGGCCAACGTCCTGACTTTC CASSPSGGASGANVLTF
TRBJ1-5 TRBD1 TRBV2 . TGTGCCAGCAGTGGAGACAGGGGGCGAAGTCAGCCCCAGCATTTT CASSGDRGRSQPQHF
TRBJ2-3 . TRBV3-1/TRBV3-2 . TGTGCCAGCAGCCAATTAGCTAGTTTTGGTACGCAGTATTTT CASSQLASFGTQYF
TRBJ1-5 . TRBV7-8 few TGTGCCAGCAGCTTAGAACACAATCAGCCCCAGCATTTT CASSLEHNQPQHF
TRBJ1-2 TRBD1 TRBV25-1 . TGTGCCAGCAGTAGAATCGGGACAGGGACCTATGGCTACACCTTC CASSRIGTGTYGYTF
TRBJ1-4 . TRBV5-5 . TGTGCCAGCAGCCCTACAGGGTTAACTAATGAAAAACTGTTTTTT CASSPTGLTNEKLFF
TRBJ2-3 . TRBV4-1 . TGCGCCAGCAGCCAGCTCCCGGGGTACACCCCAGGTACGCAGTATTTT CASSQLPGYTPGTQYF
TRBJ2-7 TRBD1 TRBV7-9 . TGTGCCAGCAGCTTAGGGACAGGGAGCTCCTACGAGCAGTACTTC CASSLGTGSSYEQYF
TRBJ2-2 . TRBV3-1/TRBV3-2 . TGTGCCAGCAGCCCAGGCGAATTATTGAACACCGGGGAGCTGTTTTTT CASSPGELLNTGELFF
TRBJ1-1 . TRBV6-1 . TGTGCCAGCAGTGAAAGGGGAAACACTGAAGCTTTCTTT CASSERGNTEAFF
TRBJ2-3 . TRBV10-2 . TGCGCCAGCGGGCCTCTCGCAAATACGCAGTATTTT CASGPLANTQYF
TRBJ2-2 . TRBV7-2 . TGTGCCAGCAGCTTAGGCGCGAGGATAAGCGAGTCAACCGGGGAGCTGTTTTTT CASSLGARISESTGELFF
TRBJ1-2 TRBD1 TRBV5-1 . TGCGCCAGCAGCTTGGATATAGGGGGCGGCTATGGCTACACCTTC CASSLDIGGGYGYTF
TRBJ2-3 . TRBV28 . TGTGCCAGCAGTTCCCTACGGGGAGGCACAGATACGCAGTATTTT CASSSLRGGTDTQYF
TRBJ1-6 . TRBV6-2/TRBV6-3 . TGTGCCAGCAGTTACGGCCCACCCCTCCACTTT CASSYGPPLHF
TRBJ1-3 TRBD1 TRBV7-3 . TGTGCCAGCAGCCCCACAGGGGACGGAAACACCATATATTTT CASSPTGDGNTIYF
TRBJ2-7 TRBD1 TRBV28 . TGTGCCAGCAGGTCCACAGGGGGGAGGACCTACGAGCAGTACTTC CASRSTGGRTYEQYF
TRBJ1-5 . TRBV11-2 . TGTGCCAGCAGCTCCGACGGGTTAGGCAATCAGCCCCAGCATTTT CASSSDGLGNQPQHF
TRBJ1-5 TRBD1 TRBV6-2/TRBV6-3 . TGTGCCAGCAGTTACCAGCCTACGGAGGGACAGAATAAAGATCAGCCCCAGCATTTT CASSYQPTEGQNKDQPQHF
TRBJ2-3 TRBD2 TRBV5-5 . TGTGCCAGCAGCCCCGGGGACTACAGCACAGATACGCAGTATTTT CASSPGDYSTDTQYF
TRBJ2-1 . TRBV5-1 once TGCGCCAGCAGCTTGCTAGCGAGCTCCTACAATGAGCAGTTCTTC CASSLLASSYNEQFF